The rows below give T cell receptor beta chains drawn from one sample of a study of T cell changes during pregnancy in multiple sclerosis. Assay: immunoSEQ multiplex PCR; the TCRdb copy retains only in-frame clones and omits some. Of tens of thousands of clones listed, approximately 88% are singletons. Sequences were derived from peripheral blood, sampled in the first trimester of pregnancy. The receptors were gathered from a female donor with multiple sclerosis, enrolled in a pregnancy study. Both conserved end residues are part of each CDR3. Each record gives: J gene, D gene, clone size, V gene, CDR3 DNA, CDR3 protein. The D gene is left open where the match is weak. Expanded clones are given a class, and other clones once, few, many or no size at all.

j_call: TRBJ2-2; d_call: .; clone_size: .; v_call: TRBV6-5; cdr3_nt: TGTGCCAGCAGTTATGCCCACTCTTTCACCGGGGAGCTGTTTTTT; cdr3_aa: CASSYAHSFTGELFF
j_call: TRBJ2-1; d_call: TRBD2; clone_size: .; v_call: TRBV6-5; cdr3_nt: TGTGCCAGCAAGCCGGGACTATTTACCCACAATGAGCAGTTCTTC; cdr3_aa: CASKPGLFTHNEQFF
j_call: TRBJ2-7; d_call: .; clone_size: .; v_call: TRBV6-1; cdr3_nt: TGTGCCAGCAGCGCGGACTTCGGGGAGCAGTACTTC; cdr3_aa: CASSADFGEQYF
j_call: TRBJ2-7; d_call: .; clone_size: .; v_call: TRBV2; cdr3_nt: TGTGCCAGCAAGCCGCTGGGGCTAAAAGGCTACGAGCAGTACTTC; cdr3_aa: CASKPLGLKGYEQYF
j_call: TRBJ2-3; d_call: TRBD2; clone_size: .; v_call: TRBV6-1; cdr3_nt: TGTGCCAGCAGTGATCAAGCGGGGTGGGATACGCAGTATTTT; cdr3_aa: CASSDQAGWDTQYF
j_call: TRBJ2-3; d_call: TRBD2; clone_size: .; v_call: TRBV7-9; cdr3_nt: TGTGCCAGCAGCAATCGACGGGAGGGCACAGATACGCAGTATTTT; cdr3_aa: CASSNRREGTDTQYF
j_call: TRBJ2-6; d_call: .; clone_size: .; v_call: TRBV4-1; cdr3_nt: TGCGCCAGCAGCCAAGAGTCCGGGGGCTCTGGGGCCAACGTCCTGACTTTC; cdr3_aa: CASSQESGGSGANVLTF
j_call: TRBJ2-2; d_call: TRBD2; clone_size: .; v_call: TRBV27; cdr3_nt: TGTGCCAGCAGTCCCGGACTAGCGGGAACCGGGGAGCTGTTTTTT; cdr3_aa: CASSPGLAGTGELFF
j_call: TRBJ2-6; d_call: .; clone_size: once; v_call: TRBV2; cdr3_nt: TGTGCCAGCAGTCCCGGGAAGAACTCTGGGGCCAACGTCCTGACTTTC; cdr3_aa: CASSPGKNSGANVLTF
j_call: TRBJ2-3; d_call: .; clone_size: .; v_call: TRBV2; cdr3_nt: TGTGCCAGCAGTGATTCGATGGGCAGGGCCACAGATACGCAGTATTTT; cdr3_aa: CASSDSMGRATDTQYF
j_call: TRBJ2-1; d_call: TRBD2; clone_size: .; v_call: TRBV2; cdr3_nt: TGTGCCAGCAGTGAAACTAGCGGGAGTTGGGTACCAGCCTACAATGAGCAGTTCTTC; cdr3_aa: CASSETSGSWVPAYNEQFF
j_call: TRBJ2-7; d_call: TRBD2; clone_size: .; v_call: TRBV5-6; cdr3_nt: TGTGCCAGCAGCCCCCGTAGCGGGAGAGCCAACGAGCAGTACTTC; cdr3_aa: CASSPRSGRANEQYF
j_call: TRBJ1-1; d_call: .; clone_size: .; v_call: TRBV11-2; cdr3_nt: TGTGCCAGCAGCTTAGATGATGTGGAGGACACTGAAGCTTTCTTT; cdr3_aa: CASSLDDVEDTEAFF